These 15 T cell receptor beta chains originate from one sample sequenced in a study of cytomegalovirus exposure and HLA in healthy donors (dated 2017 in TCRdb). The library was built by means of the immunoSEQ multiplex PCR assay. For the multiplex PCR, a mixture combining 60 forward primers for TCR Vbeta segments and 13 reverse primers for TCR Jbeta segments was used. Imported from immuneACCESS, the table was reduced by TCRdb to in-frame sequences with V and J called. These copies leave out some clones; in studies compared against another copy, an unresolved V gene accounts for under half, and the cause of the remainder is not known. The sample table lists 200,000 to 250,000 clones, approximately 84% of them with a count of one. More than 0.45% of the sample comes from the top ten. Material for sequencing was PBMCs. These receptors were taken from a woman aged 40-49 years in good health and CMV-seronegative.

The V gene is TRBV5-1, the J gene TRBJ2-2; D is undetermined. The CDR3 runs 15 residues. Trimming took 5 bases from V and 0 from J, leaving 11 bases between them. Germline V gene sequence: CDR1 SGHRS, CDR2 YFSETQ. CDR3 in amino acids: CASRGVVSNTGELFF. The CDR3 DNA reads as TGCGCCAGCAGGGGCGTCGTCTCGAACACCGGGGAGCTGTTTTTT.

The gene calls are TRBV6-1 and TRBJ2-7, with D perhaps matching TRBD1 (6 bases). The V end was cut by 6 bases, the J end by 2 bases, with 8 bases between. Germline V gene sequence: CDR1 MNHNS, CDR2 SASEGT. This CDR3 region has 12 residues. Here the CDR3 DNA reads TGTGCCAGCAGGGACAGCACCTACGAGCAGTACTTC. Translation gives CASRDSTYEQYF.

This clone was seen only once. This chain connects TRBV11-3 to TRBJ2-2; TRBD1 is a possible D gene (5 bases). V lost 1 base to trimming and J lost 1 base, with 7 bases between them. CDR1 is SGHNT and CDR2 is YENEEA in the germline V gene. The CDR3 is 15 amino acids. This chain's CDR3 is CASSLGGQNTGELFF. CDR3 sequence (DNA): TGTGCCAGCAGCTTAGGCGGACAGAACACCGGGGAGCTGTTTTTT.

This clone was recorded a few times. The rearrangement uses TRBV11-3 and TRBJ1-6, with 9 nucleotides matching TRBD1. The CDR3 is 16 residues long. Germline CDR1 and CDR2: SGHNT and YENEEA. Trimming cost V 1 base and J 10 bases; bases outside gene matches: 8. In nucleotides, the CDR3 is TGTGCCAGCAGCTTAGGTCCACAGGGGGCTGGATCACCCCTCCACTTT. It is translated as CASSLGPQGAGSPLHF.

V and J are TRBV7-8 and TRBJ1-6; no definite D call. The CDR3 is 13 residues long. From germline, CDR1 is SGHVS and CDR2 FQNEAQ. The germline V and J ends were trimmed by 3 bases and 5 bases, with 5 bases remaining between them. The CDR3 protein is CASSFPDNSPLHF. DNA for the CDR3: TGTGCCAGCAGCTTTCCTGATAATTCACCCCTCCACTTT.

This clone was observed a few times. V and J are TRBV5-5 and TRBJ1-6; D is unresolved. Germline loops: CDR1 SGHKS, CDR2 YYEKEE (reference sequence). The germline V and J ends were trimmed by 4 bases and 7 bases, with 12 bases remaining between them. This CDR3 has 14 residues. CDR3 residues: CASSEASLNSPLHF. DNA of the CDR3: TGTGCCAGCAGCGAAGCTTCTTTGAATTCACCCCTCCACTTT.

The table lists this clone with a few counts. The DNA of the CDR3 is TGCGCCAGCAGCGGCACCGGGACAGGGGGCGGAAAACTGTTTTTT. Protein sequence: CASSGTGTGGGKLFF. J is TRBJ1-4 and V is TRBV5-1, with 12 bases aligning to TRBD1. Per germline, CDR1 SGHRS and CDR2 YFSETQ. The V and J ends lost 4 bases and 10 bases, in that order; junction bases with no gene match: 8. The CDR3 spans 15 residues. The entire variable domain, with the rest obtained from reference TRBV5-1 and TRBJ1-4, is as follows: KAGVTQTPRYLIKTRGQQVTLSCSPISGHRSVSWYQQTPGQGLQFLFEYFSETQRNKGNFPGRFSGRQFSNSRSEMNVSTLELGDSALYLCASSGTGTGGGKLFFGSGTQLSVL.

This sequence joins TRBV5-4 and TRBJ2-5, with 8 bases fitting TRBD1. J lost 2 bases, V lost 3 bases, and 3 bases had no gene match. The CDR3 has 14 amino acids. Germline V gene data show CDR1 as SGHNT and CDR2 as YYREEE (reference sequence). The CDR3 loop is CASSSGQEQETQYF. The CDR3 DNA reads as TGTGCCAGCAGCTCGGGACAGGAACAAGAGACCCAGTACTTC.

Points on this clone: Other DNA sequences of this sample code for an identical CDR3. V and J are TRBV11-2 and TRBJ1-2, with D possibly being TRBD1 (5 bases). Germline CDR1 SGHAT, CDR2 FQNNGV. This CDR3 contains 13 residues. The V end lost 1 base, the J end lost 4 bases, and 7 bases lay between the germline ends. In nucleotides, the CDR3 is TGTGCCAGCAGCTTAGGAACAGGCTATGGCTACACCTTC. Amino acids: CASSLGTGYGYTF.

The chain couples TRBV10-3 to TRBJ2-2; 7 bases are a match to TRBD1. Trimming cost V 4 bases and J 7 bases; bases outside gene matches: 9. Germline V gene data show CDR1 as ENHRY and CDR2 as SYGVKD. This CDR3 spans 15 amino acids. CDR3 in DNA: TGTGCCATCAGTGGGATCAACAGGGGTGGCGGGGAGCTGTTTTTT. It specifies CAISGINRGGGELFF.

Only a few counts were recorded for this clone. V and J are TRBV7-6 and TRBJ2-7; no definite D call. CDR1 and CDR2 from the germline V gene are SGHVS and FNYEAQ. V gave up 1 base and J gave up 5 bases, with 15 bases separating them. There are 15 residues in the CDR3. This chain's CDR3 is CASSLGSGSFDEQYF. The CDR3 DNA reads TGTGCCAGCAGCTTAGGGTCAGGAAGCTTCGACGAGCAGTACTTC.

In this sample, this clone turned up once. This chain connects TRBV5-1 to TRBJ1-1; TRBD1 matches 8 bases. V was pared by 4 bases and J by 5 bases, with 7 bases of the junction left unmatched. The CDR3 runs 14 residues. From germline, CDR1 is SGHRS and CDR2 YFSETQ. The CDR3 is CASSPTGTGTEAFF. The CDR3 region has the DNA TGCGCCAGCAGCCCTACCGGGACAGGAACTGAAGCTTTCTTT.

The chain is built from TRBV7-2 and TRBJ2-3; TRBD2 agrees at 9 bases. This CDR3 has 18 residues. CDR1 is SGHTA and CDR2 is FQGNSA in the germline V gene. Trimming removed 5 bases from V and 1 base from J; junction bases left unmatched: 13. CDR3 region: CASSPHPIAGVRTDTQYF. The CDR3 coding sequence is TGTGCCAGCAGCCCTCACCCCATAGCGGGGGTTCGCACAGATACGCAGTATTTT.

This clone appeared a few times. The chain is built from TRBV4-2 and TRBJ1-4; D uncertain. CDR3 length equals 18 residues. Germline values: CDR1 LGHNA, CDR2 YNFKEQ. Trimming shortened V by 1 base and J by 5 bases, and 20 bases separated the two germline ends. The CDR3 DNA sequence: TGTGCCAGCAGCCAAGCACAAGCGGGGAATCGTAGAAATGAAAAACTGTTTTTT. Translated: CASSQAQAGNRRNEKLFF.

This clone was observed once. This rearrangement joins TRBV12-5 to TRBJ1-1; a weak D match, TRBD1 (5 bases). The CDR3 has 14 amino acids. In germline, CDR1 is LGHNT, CDR2 FRNRAP. V gave up 3 bases and J gave up 1 base, with 9 bases separating them. The CDR3 protein is CASGFGQSNTEAFF. In DNA, the CDR3 is TGTGCTAGTGGTTTTGGACAATCGAACACTGAAGCTTTCTTT.